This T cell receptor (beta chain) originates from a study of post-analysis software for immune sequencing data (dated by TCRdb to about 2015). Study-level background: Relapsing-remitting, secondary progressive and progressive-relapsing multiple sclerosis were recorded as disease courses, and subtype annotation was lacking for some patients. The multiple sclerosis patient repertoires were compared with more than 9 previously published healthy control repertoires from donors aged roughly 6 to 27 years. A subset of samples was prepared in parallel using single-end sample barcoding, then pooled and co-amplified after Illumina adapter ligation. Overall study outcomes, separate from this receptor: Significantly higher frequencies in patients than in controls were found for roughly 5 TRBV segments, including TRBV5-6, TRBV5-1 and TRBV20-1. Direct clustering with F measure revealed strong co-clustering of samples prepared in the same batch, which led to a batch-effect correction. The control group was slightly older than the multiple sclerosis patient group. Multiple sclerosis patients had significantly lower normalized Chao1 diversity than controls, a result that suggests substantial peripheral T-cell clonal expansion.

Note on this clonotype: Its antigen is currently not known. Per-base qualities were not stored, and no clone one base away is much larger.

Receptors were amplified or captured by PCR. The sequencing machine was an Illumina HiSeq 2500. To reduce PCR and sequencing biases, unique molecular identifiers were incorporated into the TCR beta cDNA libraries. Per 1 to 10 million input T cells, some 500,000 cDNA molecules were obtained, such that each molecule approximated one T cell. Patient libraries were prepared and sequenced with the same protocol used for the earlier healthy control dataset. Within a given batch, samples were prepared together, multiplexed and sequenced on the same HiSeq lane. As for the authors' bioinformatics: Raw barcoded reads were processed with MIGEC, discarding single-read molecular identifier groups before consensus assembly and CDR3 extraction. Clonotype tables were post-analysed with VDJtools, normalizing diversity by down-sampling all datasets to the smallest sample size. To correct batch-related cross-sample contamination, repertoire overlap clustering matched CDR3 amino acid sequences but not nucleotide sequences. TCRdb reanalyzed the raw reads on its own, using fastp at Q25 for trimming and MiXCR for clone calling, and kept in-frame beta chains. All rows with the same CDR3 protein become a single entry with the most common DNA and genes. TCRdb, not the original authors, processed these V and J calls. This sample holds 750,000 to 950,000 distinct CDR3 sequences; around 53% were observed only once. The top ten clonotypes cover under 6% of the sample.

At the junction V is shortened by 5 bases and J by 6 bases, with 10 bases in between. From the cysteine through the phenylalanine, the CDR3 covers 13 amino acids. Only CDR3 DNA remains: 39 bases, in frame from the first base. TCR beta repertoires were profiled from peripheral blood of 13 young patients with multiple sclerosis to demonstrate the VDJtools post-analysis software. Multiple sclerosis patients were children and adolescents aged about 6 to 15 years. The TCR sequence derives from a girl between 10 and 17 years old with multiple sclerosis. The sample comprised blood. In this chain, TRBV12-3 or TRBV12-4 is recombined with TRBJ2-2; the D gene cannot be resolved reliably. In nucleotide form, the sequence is TGTGCCAGCAGTCCCATAGGCCCCGGGGAGCTGTTTTTT. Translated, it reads CASSPIGPGELFF.